The 16 T cell receptor beta chains listed next were all sequenced from one sample in a study of blood T cell repertoires in COVID-19. Profiling relied on immunoSEQ multiplex PCR, and the TCRdb table lists in-frame clones only, not all of them. Of tens of thousands of clones in the sample, about 90% are singletons; the top ten hold 3.1%. Sequenced material: peripheral blood. These receptors originate from a human donor in a cohort sampled during active COVID-19.

V is TRBV10-2 and J is TRBJ2-1; D may be TRBD2 (6 bases). CDR1 and CDR2 (germline): WSHSY, SAAADI. Trimming removed 3 bases at V and 0 bases at J, with 15 bases between. CDR3 length: 17 residues. DNA for the CDR3: TGCGCCAGCAGTGACACCTTGGGACTTAGCTCCTACAATGAGCAGTTCTTC. This sequence encodes CASSDTLGLSSYNEQFF.

The rearrangement links TRBV24-1 to TRBJ2-2, with 9 bases aligning to TRBD2. V lost 5 bases, J lost 3 bases, and 0 bases stayed unmatched. The CDR3 totals 14 residues. CDR1 and CDR2 (germline): KGHDR, SFDVKD. The CDR3 loop is CATSGLADTGELFF. The CDR3 DNA sequence: TGTGCCACCAGTGGACTAGCGGACACCGGGGAGCTGTTTTTT.

This clone was counted a few times. V is TRBV5-6 and J is TRBJ2-7; 9 bases match TRBD1. CDR3 length: 14 amino acids. The junction had 2 bases not matched to a gene; V was cut back by 3 bases and J by 1 base. In germline, CDR1 is SGHDT, CDR2 YYEEEE. The chain's CDR3 is CASSSQGASYEQYF. Written as DNA, the CDR3 is TGTGCCAGCAGCTCACAGGGGGCTTCCTACGAGCAGTACTTC. Full variable domain (remainder filled in from reference TRBV5-6 and TRBJ2-7): DAGVTQSPTHLIKTRGQQVTLRCSPKSGHDTVSWYQQALGQGPQFIFQYYEEEERQRGNFPDRFSGHQFPNYSSELNVNALLLGDSALYLCASSSQGASYEQYFGPGTRLTVT.

The chain carries TRBV20-1 and TRBJ1-4; possibly TRBD1 for D (5 bases). The germline gives CDR1 DFQATT, CDR2 SNEGSKA (reference sequence). The V end lost 5 bases, the J end lost 7 bases, and 8 bases lay between the germline ends. The CDR3 consists of 11 residues. DNA for the CDR3: TGCAGTGCTTTTGACAGTGAAAAACTGTTTTTT. It is translated as CSAFDSEKLFF.

The sample holds one count of this clone. The chain uses TRBV2 and TRBJ2-3, with TRBD2 matching over 7 bases. CDR3 length equals 16 residues. Germline lookup yields CDR1 SNHLY and CDR2 FYNNEI. With V trimmed by 1 base and J by 1 base, 5 bases remained unmatched. The CDR3: CASSEGAGLRTDTQYF. CDR3 sequence (DNA): TGTGCCAGCAGTGAAGGAGCGGGGTTACGCACAGATACGCAGTATTTT.

V is TRBV25-1 and J is TRBJ2-5; TRBD2 matches 11 bases. CDR3 length equals 15 residues. Germline loops: CDR1 MGHDK, CDR2 SYGVNS. V gave up 3 bases and J gave up 5 bases; unmatched junction bases: 5. The CDR3 DNA is TGTGCCAGCAGTGAGGGACTAGCGGTAGCGGAGACCCAGTACTTC. Translation gives CASSEGLAVAETQYF.

The CDR3 sequence is CASSVAYGTDTQYF. In DNA, the CDR3 is TGTGCCAGCAGCGTAGCATACGGTACAGATACGCAGTATTTT. The V gene is TRBV9, the J gene TRBJ2-3; unclear D gene. The germline V gene encodes CDR1 SGDLS and CDR2 YYNGEE. V was clipped by 0 bases and J by 3 bases, with 8 bases between them. CDR3 length: 14 amino acids.

The rearrangement uses TRBV27 and TRBJ2-1; 7 bases are a match to TRBD2. This CDR3 region has 15 residues. In germline, CDR1 is MNHEY, CDR2 SMNVEV (reference sequence). The V segment lost 3 bases and the J segment 8 bases; nucleotides outside the gene matches: 10. The CDR3 reads CASSLGAGVIYEQFF. CDR3 DNA sequence: TGTGCCAGCAGTTTGGGCGCGGGAGTCATATATGAGCAGTTCTTC.

The chain couples TRBV6-6 to TRBJ1-5; D may be TRBD1 (5 bases). V was clipped by 8 bases and J by 11 bases, with 25 bases between them. The CDR3 runs to 15 residues. Germline loops: CDR1 MNHNY, CDR2 SVGAGI (reference sequence). CDR3 amino acids: CASQTTGTGEGAQHF. The CDR3 nucleotides are TGTGCCAGCCAAACTACCGGGACGGGGGAGGGAGCCCAGCATTTT.

The chain recombines TRBV10-3 with TRBJ2-7, with 13 bases fitting TRBD2. This CDR3 is 16 amino acids long. Trimming took 7 bases from V and 3 from J; bases not matched to a gene: 9. Germline V gene data show CDR1 as ENHRY and CDR2 as SYGVKD. CDR3 protein: CAIKIGTSGDDYEQYF. Written as DNA, the CDR3 is TGTGCCATCAAGATTGGGACTAGCGGGGACGACTACGAGCAGTACTTC.

The V gene is TRBV6-6, the J gene TRBJ1-2; D unresolved. This CDR3 spans 13 amino acids. The germline V gene has CDR1 MNHNY and CDR2 SVGAGI (reference sequence). V was cut by 6 bases and J by 4 bases, with 12 bases left in between. The CDR3 nucleotides read TGTGCCAGCAGAGCGGACGGCATCTATGGCTACACCTTC. Residues: CASRADGIYGYTF.

Details on this clone: Other DNA sequences of this sample code for an identical CDR3. This chain connects TRBV20-1 to TRBJ1-2; no clear D gene. V lost 3 bases and J lost 6, with 5 bases in between. The CDR3 length is 10 residues. Germline V gene sequence: CDR1 DFQATT, CDR2 SNEGSKA (reference sequence). The DNA for the CDR3 is TGCAGTGCTAGTGGAGATGGCTACACCTTC. It is translated as CSASGDGYTF.

This chain links TRBV18 with TRBJ1-1; 9 bases line up with TRBD1. Germline V gene data show CDR1 as KGHSH and CDR2 as LQKENI. There are 16 residues in the CDR3. V lost 6 bases to trimming and J lost 11 bases; unmatched junction nucleotides: 19. Here the CDR3 DNA reads TGTGCCAGCTCCTCCCAACAGGGGGCGCCTCGGGGTTTCGCTTTCTTT. Translating it yields CASSSQQGAPRGFAFF.

The V and J genes are TRBV28 and TRBJ2-4; the match to TRBD2 covers 9 bases. This CDR3 region has 15 residues. The trim removed 5 bases at V and 3 bases at J, leaving 5 bases unmatched. The germline gives CDR1 MDHEN, CDR2 SYDVKM. This CDR3 is CASSTGGRGKNIQYF. The CDR3 DNA is TGTGCCAGCAGTACCGGCGGGAGGGGCAAAAACATTCAGTACTTC.

This rearrangement joins TRBV4-1 to TRBJ1-6, with TRBD1 as a possible D gene (5 bases). CDR1 MGHRA and CDR2 YSYEKL come from the germline V gene. The CDR3 runs to 15 residues. V was clipped by 0 bases and J by 8 bases, with 11 bases between them. The CDR3 loop reads CASSQDLWGYSPLHF. CDR3 DNA sequence: TGCGCCAGCAGCCAAGATTTGTGGGGCTATTCACCCCTCCACTTT.

V is TRBV11-2 and J is TRBJ1-6; D ambiguous. Trimming cost V 1 base and J 7 bases, with 5 bases left between them. This CDR3 comprises 13 residues. Germline V gives CDR1 SGHAT, CDR2 FQNNGV. CDR3 nucleotides: TGTGCCAGCAGCTTAGGTCCGAATTCACCCCTCCACTTT. The encoded protein is CASSLGPNSPLHF.